Each of the 10 T cell receptor beta chains below was sequenced from the same sample in a study of T cells after yellow fever vaccination. Via MiXCR, TCRdb re-called the 5' RACE reads, giving one row per CDR3 protein. This table has around 180,000 distinct CDR3 sequences, approximately 6% appearing once. The sample consisted of CD4+ T cells sorted from PBMCs, taken on the day of the first yellow fever vaccination. The receptors shown here come from a man between 18 and 35 years old who received the YFV17D yellow fever vaccine.

This clonotype was observed many times. The V and J genes are TRBV4-3 and TRBJ2-1; D perhaps matches TRBD2 (5 bases). The CDR3 runs to 13 residues. Germline CDR1 and CDR2: LGHNA and YSLEER. V lost 1 base to trimming and J lost 5 bases, with 6 bases between them. The CDR3: CASSQGTDNEQFF. The CDR3 DNA sequence: TGCGCCAGCAGCCAAGGGACTGACAATGAGCAGTTCTTC.

This clonotype occurred a few times. This chain links TRBV2 with TRBJ2-7, with unresolved D. Trimming took 6 bases from V and 3 from J, leaving 9 bases between them. The V gene's germline CDR1 is SNHLY and CDR2 FYNNEI. There are 12 residues in the CDR3. The CDR3 is CASSQDIYEQYF. The CDR3, as DNA: TGTGCCAGCAGCCAAGACATCTACGAGCAGTACTTC.

The chain combines TRBV11-1 with TRBJ2-7; D might be TRBD1 (6 bases). The V gene's germline CDR1 is SGHAT and CDR2 FQDESV (reference sequence). This CDR3 has 14 amino acids. V lost 5 bases and J 2 bases, leaving 13 bases between the germline ends. CDR3 nucleotide sequence: TGTGCCAGCAGCCACGGGACACCACCCTACGAGCAGTACTTC. Translating it yields CASSHGTPPYEQYF.

This clonotype was counted many times. The rearrangement joins TRBV5-1 to TRBJ2-3, with 9 bases matching TRBD2. Germline V gene lookup returns CDR1 SGHRS and CDR2 YFSETQ. This CDR3 spans 15 amino acids. Trimming took 4 bases from V and 4 from J; bases not matched to a gene: 7. The chain's CDR3 is CASSLAGPGADTQYF. In DNA, the CDR3 is TGCGCCAGCAGCCTAGCGGGGCCGGGTGCAGATACGCAGTATTTT. The complete variable domain, with remaining parts taken from reference TRBV5-1 and TRBJ2-3, reads KAGVTQTPRYLIKTRGQQVTLSCSPISGHRSVSWYQQTPGQGLQFLFEYFSETQRNKGNFPGRFSGRQFSNSRSEMNVSTLELGDSALYLCASSLAGPGADTQYFGPGTRLTVL.

The J gene is TRBJ2-7, the V gene TRBV4-1; 12 nucleotides line up with TRBD2. The CDR3 spans 16 residues. CDR1 and CDR2 (germline): MGHRA, YSYEKL. The V segment lost 1 base and the J segment 4 bases; nucleotides outside the gene matches: 5. CDR3 amino acids: CASSQGAGLAGYEQYF. DNA of the CDR3: TGCGCCAGCAGCCAAGGCGCGGGACTAGCGGGTTACGAGCAGTACTTC.

This clonotype came up many times. The chain recombines TRBV28 with TRBJ2-1; D tentatively fits TRBD1 or TRBD2 (5 bases each). V was shortened by 5 bases and J by 6 bases, with 17 bases between the two germline ends. The germline CDR1 and CDR2 sequences are MDHEN and SYDVKM. CDR3 size: 15 residues. For the CDR3, the DNA is TGTGCCAGCAGTGAACTCCGGGACCCTCCCAATGAGCAGTTCTTC. This encodes CASSELRDPPNEQFF.

V usage is TRBV7-2 and J usage is TRBJ1-1, with unresolved D. Germline loops: CDR1 SGHTA, CDR2 FQGNSA. V lost 3 bases to trimming and J lost 7 bases, with 9 bases between them. The CDR3 contains 12 residues. Written as DNA, the CDR3 is TGTGCCAGCAGCTTTGTTGACGGTGAAGCTTTCTTT. Translating gives CASSFVDGEAFF.

In its sample, this clonotype was seen many times. The chain joins TRBV15 to TRBJ1-1; TRBD1 is a possible D gene (6 bases). The V gene's germline CDR1 is LNHNV and CDR2 YYDKDF (reference sequence). The CDR3 is 15 amino acids. V was trimmed by 2 bases and J by 3 bases, leaving 13 bases between them. The CDR3 spells CATSRSSTGYTEAFF. CDR3 in DNA: TGTGCCACCAGCAGAAGTTCAACAGGGTACACTGAAGCTTTCTTT.

This clonotype was observed many times. The V and J genes are TRBV15 and TRBJ2-1; D remains ambiguous. CDR3 length equals 15 residues. Germline assignment: CDR1 LNHNV and CDR2 YYDKDF (reference sequence). Trimming removed 0 bases from V and 0 bases from J, with 6 bases in between. The CDR3 region has the DNA TGTGCCACCAGCAGAGACGGAAACTCCTACAATGAGCAGTTCTTC. Its translation is CATSRDGNSYNEQFF.

This clonotype was counted only a few times. The CDR3 spells CASSLLRGAHEQYF. In DNA, the CDR3 is TGTGCCAGCAGTTTATTACGAGGAGCCCACGAGCAGTACTTC. The chain joins TRBV27 to TRBJ2-7; D remains unclear. CDR3 length: 14 amino acids. CDR1 MNHEY and CDR2 SMNVEV come from the germline V gene (reference sequence). Trimming cost V 1 base and J 5 bases, with 12 bases left between them.